The TCR beta chain described here comes from a study of tumor and adjacent non-tumor tissue in lung cancer. Study at large: On average, productive TCRbeta reads reached around 4 million per sample. Study-wide points: Significantly higher TCR diversity was found in tumor than normal lung. In normal lung, the top 100 clones were significantly more dominant than in tumor.

Turning to this clonotype: Antigen: not known.

RNA was extracted from bulk tissue without any cell sorting. From germline, CDR1 is SGDLS and CDR2 YYNGEE. The CDR3 runs 17 residues. Trimming left V 1 base short and J 0 bases short, with 14 bases between. TCRbeta libraries were built with three rounds of nested PCR, modified from ARM-PCR. TCRdb processed the multiplex PCR reads anew with MiXCR; each CDR3 protein has one entry. The table lists over 110,000 distinct CDR3 sequences, approximately 72% of them singletons, with roughly 18% in the top ten. The sample consisted of lung tumor tissue. The chain has TRBV9 and TRBJ1-3; tentatively, D is TRBD1 (5 bases). This receptor was identified in a man aged 60 to 69 with small cell lung cancer. CDR3 residues: CASSVNPGDPSGNTIYF. In DNA form, the CDR3 reads TGTGCCAGCAGCGTAAACCCCGGGGACCCCTCTGGAAACACCATATATTTT.